Listed below are T cell receptor beta chains from one sample, sequenced in a study of Ad26.COV2.S vaccination and SARS-CoV-2 variants. TCRdb keeps only in-frame clones here, not all; method: immunoSEQ multiplex PCR. The sample includes fewer than 400,000 clones, about nine tenths of them seen just once. Sequenced material: peripheral blood, taken in a trial of Ad26.COV2.S vaccine versus placebo. The receptors come from a person between 18 and 65 years old who received the Ad26.COV2.S COVID-19 vaccine or a placebo. Both conserved end residues are trimmed from each CDR3.

V gene	J gene	CDR3 protein
TRBV18	TRBJ1-4	ASSLDRALATNEKLF
TRBV9	TRBJ2-7	ASSPRDRAYEQY
TRBV5-1	TRBJ2-7	ASSSRTSGAAYEQY
TRBV28	TRBJ1-2	ASRAGDLYGYT
TRBV5-6	TRBJ1-1	ASSAGLEAF
TRBV19	TRBJ1-2	ASSISILDGYT
TRBV27	TRBJ1-3	ASSSYDGSGNTIY
TRBV6-6	TRBJ1-1	ASSYQGNSAAEAF
TRBV4-1	TRBJ2-7	ASSQEVSRKPSSSYEQY
TRBV6-2/TRBV6-3	TRBJ2-1	ASSFSGSKNEQF
TRBV25-1	TRBJ1-3	ASSEWSPTGNTIY
TRBV5-1	TRBJ2-3	ASSLGGTGHTDTQY
TRBV7-9	TRBJ1-1	ASSGQNTEAF
TRBV11-3	TRBJ2-5	ASSPGLETQY
TRBV27	TRBJ2-2	ASSDLLSGELF
TRBV7-9	TRBJ1-1	ASSLGLREGTEAF
TRBV14	TRBJ1-4	ASSQAKYGEKLF
TRBV7-9	TRBJ1-2	ASSLVGGYT
TRBV27	TRBJ1-2	ASSFFTDRVSNGYT
TRBV4-1	TRBJ1-1	ASSQETTVVGTEAF
TRBV25-1	TRBJ2-1	ASSEYLRGWSYNEQF
TRBV5-6	TRBJ2-2	ASSLSGRATGELF
TRBV4-2	TRBJ1-2	ASSQSTGEVYGYT
TRBV19	TRBJ2-2	ASSIRTGVNTGELF
TRBV19	TRBJ1-1	ASSVQGLWTEAF
TRBV15	TRBJ1-5	ATSRERRGSNQPQH
TRBV2	TRBJ2-2	ASSPGTATGELF